The 14 T cell receptor beta chains below were found in one sample sequenced in a study of T cell responses to AZD1222 COVID-19 vaccine. Sequencing was performed with immunoSEQ multiplex PCR; in TCRdb, only in-frame clones are kept and a portion is missing. The repertoire holds more than 140,000 clones, with about 91% as singletons. The sequenced sample was peripheral blood, obtained on day 0 of AZD1222 vaccination. The receptors come from an adult in good health.

The CDR3 DNA is TGTGCCAGCAGTGACGCAGGGAGGCAAGAGACCCAGTACTTC. This translates into CASSDAGRQETQYF. This chain links TRBV27 with TRBJ2-5; TRBD2 might be the D (6 bases). The CDR3 runs to 14 residues. Germline CDR1 is MNHEY and CDR2 is SMNVEV (reference sequence). V lost 5 bases, J lost 2 bases, and 12 bases lay in between.

This clone turned up a few times. J is TRBJ1-5 and V is TRBV28; tentative D call: TRBD1 (6 bases). The CDR3 has 15 amino acids. CDR1 is MDHEN, CDR2 SYDVKM, per germline. Trimming left V 6 bases short and J 4 bases short, with 16 bases between. The chain's CDR3 is CASSLTGSSNQPQHF. The CDR3 nucleotides read TGTGCCAGCAGCCTCACAGGGTCGAGTAATCAGCCCCAGCATTTT.

There are a few counts of this clone. V and J are TRBV6-6 and TRBJ2-7, with TRBD2 identical over 9 bases. J was trimmed by 3 bases and V by 6 bases; bases with no gene match: 6. The CDR3 covers 14 residues. CDR1 and CDR2 from the germline V gene are MNHNY and SVGAGI (reference sequence). CDR3 coding DNA: TGTGCCAGCAGGGGGGGAGCGGGGGGCTACGAGCAGTACTTC. Amino acid sequence: CASRGGAGGYEQYF.

The chain links TRBV5-8 to TRBJ1-5; D might be TRBD1 (5 bases). Germline CDR1 reads SGHTS; CDR2 reads YDEGEE. The CDR3 totals 13 residues. Trimming removed 5 bases at V and 0 bases at J, with 6 bases between. CDR3 sequence reads: CASRTDSNQPQHF. CDR3 nucleotides: TGTGCCAGCAGGACAGATAGCAATCAGCCCCAGCATTTT.

The rearrangement uses TRBV5-8 and TRBJ2-5; TRBD1 matches at 9 bases. Unmatched junction bases numbered 2, after V lost 0 bases and J lost 2 bases. The length of the CDR3 is 15 residues. Germline assignment: CDR1 SGHTS and CDR2 YDEGEE. The CDR3 DNA reads TGTGCCAGCAGCTTGGGGACAGGGGAACAAGAGACCCAGTACTTC. This gives the protein CASSLGTGEQETQYF.

This clone has a handful of counts. V and J are TRBV11-2 and TRBJ2-5, with D perhaps TRBD1 (6 bases). CDR3 length equals 15 residues. The germline V gene encodes CDR1 SGHAT and CDR2 FQNNGV. Trimming stripped 5 bases from V and 0 bases from J, with 13 bases between. In DNA, the CDR3 is TGTGCCAGCAGCAGAGGTCAGGGGAACCAAGAGACCCAGTACTTC. It encodes CASSRGQGNQETQYF.

The gene calls are TRBV5-1 and TRBJ1-4, with D possibly matching TRBD1 (5 bases). Germline CDR1 reads SGHRS; CDR2 reads YFSETQ. This CDR3 is built from 14 residues. V lost 4 bases and J lost 2, with 9 bases in between. CDR3 sequence reads: CASSLGVTNEKLFF. The CDR3 DNA reads as TGCGCCAGCAGCCTGGGGGTGACTAATGAAAAACTGTTTTTT.

The chain joins TRBV11-3 to TRBJ2-6; D not certain. The germline gives CDR1 SGHNT, CDR2 YENEEA. This CDR3 region has 15 residues. Trimming pared 5 bases from V and 2 bases from J, leaving 10 bases between. Written as DNA, the CDR3 is TGTGCCAGCAGCCGTAGTCACGCTGGGGCCAACGTCCTGACTTTC. Translated, it gives CASSRSHAGANVLTF.

V gene TRBV10-3 combines with J gene TRBJ1-5; D uncertain. Germline V gene data show CDR1 as ENHRY and CDR2 as SYGVKD. Trimming pared 0 bases from V and 6 bases from J, leaving 6 bases between. The CDR3 spans 13 residues. CDR3: CAISESTSQPQHF. As DNA, the CDR3 is TGTGCCATCAGTGAGTCGACAAGTCAGCCCCAGCATTTT.

The chain carries TRBV19 and TRBJ1-1; D ambiguous. Trimming left V 5 bases short and J 3 bases short, with 16 bases between. Per germline, CDR1 LNHDA and CDR2 SQIVND (reference sequence). This CDR3 has 15 residues. The chain's CDR3 is CASSFTTAWDTEAFF. The CDR3 region has the DNA TGTGCCAGTAGTTTCACGACCGCGTGGGACACTGAAGCTTTCTTT.

CDR3 in DNA: TGTGCCAGCAGCGTAGGGCCAGGGCTAGGGTCACCCCTCCACTTT. Protein product: CASSVGPGLGSPLHF. The J gene is TRBJ1-6, the V gene TRBV9, with a tentative D call TRBD1 (5 bases). Germline V gene lookup returns CDR1 SGDLS and CDR2 YYNGEE. The CDR3 loop spans 15 amino acids. The V end was cut by 0 bases, the J end by 10 bases, with 14 bases between. The whole variable domain, remainder taken from reference TRBV9 and TRBJ1-6, is DSGVTQTPKHLITATGQRVTLRCSPRSGDLSVYWYQQSLDQGLQFLIQYYNGEERAKGNILERFSAQQFPDLHSELNLSSLELGDSALYFCASSVGPGLGSPLHFGNGTRLTVT.

This chain links TRBV11-2 with TRBJ1-1; TRBD1 agrees at 7 bases. Trimming took 5 bases from V and 10 from J; bases not matched to a gene: 4. Germline V gene lookup returns CDR1 SGHAT and CDR2 FQNNGV. This CDR3 comprises 11 residues. The DNA for the CDR3 is TGTGCCAGCAGCCCTCGACAGGGAGCTTTCTTT. It yields the protein CASSPRQGAFF. Combining the CDR3 with reference TRBV11-2 and TRBJ1-1 gives the whole variable domain EAGVAQSPRYKIIEKRQSVAFWCNPISGHATLYWYQQILGQGPKLLIQFQNNGVVDDSQLPKDRFSAERLKGVDSTLKIQPAKLEDSAVYLCASSPRQGAFFGQGTRLTVV.

The chain uses TRBV19 and TRBJ1-1, with D possibly matching TRBD1 (5 bases). This CDR3 comprises 15 residues. Germline V gene lookup returns CDR1 LNHDA and CDR2 SQIVND (reference sequence). V was shortened by 7 bases and J by 1 base, with 16 bases between the two germline ends. Here the CDR3 reads CASTSSWGGNTEAFF. As DNA, the CDR3 is TGTGCCAGTACCTCATCCTGGGGGGGGAACACTGAAGCTTTCTTT.

In its sample, this clone was seen once. The V gene is TRBV7-2, the J gene TRBJ1-6; D ambiguous. The CDR3 runs to 14 residues. The germline V and J ends were trimmed by 4 bases and 2 bases, with 6 bases remaining between them. In germline, CDR1 is SGHTA, CDR2 FQGNSA. The CDR3, as DNA: TGTGCCAGCAGCTCCGAGGCCTATAATTCACCCCTCCACTTT. The encoded protein is CASSSEAYNSPLHF.